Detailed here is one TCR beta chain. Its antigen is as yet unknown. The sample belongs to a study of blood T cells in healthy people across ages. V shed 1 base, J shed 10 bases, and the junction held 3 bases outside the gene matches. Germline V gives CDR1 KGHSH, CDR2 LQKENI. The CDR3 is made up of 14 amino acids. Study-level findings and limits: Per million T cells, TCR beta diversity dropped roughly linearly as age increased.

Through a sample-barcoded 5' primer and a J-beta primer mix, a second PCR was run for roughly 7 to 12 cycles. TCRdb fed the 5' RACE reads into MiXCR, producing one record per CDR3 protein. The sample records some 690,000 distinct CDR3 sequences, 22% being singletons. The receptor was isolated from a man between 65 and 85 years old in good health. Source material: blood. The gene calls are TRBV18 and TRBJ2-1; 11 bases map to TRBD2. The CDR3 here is CASSPLPSGGEQFF. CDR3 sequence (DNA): TGTGCCAGCTCACCACTGCCTAGCGGGGGGGAGCAGTTCTTC.